This entry concerns a single TCR beta chain. It has no known antigen specificity. Per-base quality was not reported, and no clone a single base away is much larger than it. The sample originates from a study of tumor-infiltrating lymphocytes in localized non-small cell lung cancer (dated by TCRdb to about 2021). Regarding the study in general: The cohort covered several histologies, both smokers and never-smokers, and patients whose samples were collected after neoadjuvant chemotherapy. The paired tumor versus uninvolved lung comparison of immunoSEQ T-cell fraction included roughly 50 patients. The same patients underwent several integrated assays, with TCR sequencing performed together with flow cytometry, multiplex immunofluorescence, RNA-seq, exome sequencing and proteomics. Each patient contributed resected tumor tissue and uninvolved lung tissue from the same patient, described as non-adjacent to the tumor. The overall ICON cohort was composed of over a hundred surgical patients with localized non-small cell lung cancer whose tumors were resected. Results the study describes overall, beyond this receptor: No difference in TCR-derived T-cell fraction was observed between the flow cytometry-defined immunotypes IM1 (good prognosis) and IM2 (poor prognosis). Assay coverage varied across patients depending on available tissue quantity, so only a subset of the cohort had TCR sequencing. Because different assays used different pieces of the same tissue, intratumor heterogeneity could not be separated from technical variation. TCRbeta sequencing supported higher T cell infiltration in tumors than in uninvolved lung tissue, consistent with immunofluorescence CD3 counts. Recurrence-free survival showed no association with tumor T-cell fraction measured by TCR sequencing (p = 0.61).

The immunoSEQ assay used for TCR sequencing gave the T-cell fraction in both tumor and uninvolved lung tissue. The source study handled its data this way. To analyze survival, patients were divided into a high T-cell fraction group (upper tertile) and a low T-cell fraction group (lower two tertiles), and the two groups were compared using a log-rank test. Paired tumor versus uninvolved lung differences in T-cell fraction were tested with a signed-rank test. In TCRdb, the immuneACCESS table is reduced to in-frame sequences with V and J assigned. These tables do not hold every clone; where another copy was compared, an unresolved V gene accounts for under half, and the others remain unexplained. That table supplies the V and J calls and clone size; D and trimming were determined from the DNA. Here the sample has 25,000 or so clones; roughly 71% occur a single time. The ten largest clones capture over 12% of the sample.

The first patient joined ICON in the first half of 2016, and enrollment wrapped up when the last patient was enrolled in late 2018. From a subcohort of some 76 patients, fresh tumor and matched uninvolved tissue were collected for in-depth immune analyses, including TCR sequencing. No cell sorting was done, and TCR sequencing was instead run on DNA isolated from bulk tissue. This sequence originates from a human donor with non-small cell lung cancer. Sequencing used lung tumor tissue.

The DNA is as follows: TGCGCCAGCAGCCTCGATGGGACTACTGAAGCTTTCTTT. The translation is CASSLDGTTEAFF. In this chain, TRBV5-1 is recombined with TRBJ1-1; TRBD1 is a weak D gene call, 5 bases matching. Trimming costs V 4 bases and J 5 bases, and their ends lie 12 bases apart. Including cysteine and phenylalanine, the CDR3 has 13 amino acids. Just the 39-base CDR3 DNA is kept, in frame starting at base 1. From a lookup of the germline V gene, CDR1 and CDR2 are SGHRS and YFSETQ.